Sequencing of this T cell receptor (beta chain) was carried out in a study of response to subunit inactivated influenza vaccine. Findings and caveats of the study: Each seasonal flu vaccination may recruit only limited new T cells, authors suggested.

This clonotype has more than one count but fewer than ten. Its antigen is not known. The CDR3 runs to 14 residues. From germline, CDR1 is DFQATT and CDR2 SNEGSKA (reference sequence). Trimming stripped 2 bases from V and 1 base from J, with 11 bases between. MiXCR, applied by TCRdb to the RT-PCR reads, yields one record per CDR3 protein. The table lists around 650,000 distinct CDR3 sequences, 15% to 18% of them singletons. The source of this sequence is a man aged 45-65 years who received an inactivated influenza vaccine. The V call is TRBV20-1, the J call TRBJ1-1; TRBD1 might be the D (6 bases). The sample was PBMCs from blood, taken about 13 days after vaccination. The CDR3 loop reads CSARFGGPNTEAFF. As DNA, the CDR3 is TGCAGTGCTAGATTTGGGGGGCCGAACACTGAAGCTTTCTTT.